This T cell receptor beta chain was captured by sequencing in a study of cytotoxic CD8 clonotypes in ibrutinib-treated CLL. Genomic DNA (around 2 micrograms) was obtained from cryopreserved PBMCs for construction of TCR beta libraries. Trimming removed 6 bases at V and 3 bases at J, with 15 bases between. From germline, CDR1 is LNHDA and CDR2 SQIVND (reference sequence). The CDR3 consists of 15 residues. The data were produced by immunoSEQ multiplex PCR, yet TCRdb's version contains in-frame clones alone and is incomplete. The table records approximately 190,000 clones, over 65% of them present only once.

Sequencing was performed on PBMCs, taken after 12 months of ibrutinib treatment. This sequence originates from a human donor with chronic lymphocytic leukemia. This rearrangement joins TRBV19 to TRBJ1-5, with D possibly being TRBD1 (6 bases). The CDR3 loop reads CASRTRQALNQPQHF. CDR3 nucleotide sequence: TGTGCCAGTAGAACCCGACAGGCCCTCAATCAGCCCCAGCATTTT.